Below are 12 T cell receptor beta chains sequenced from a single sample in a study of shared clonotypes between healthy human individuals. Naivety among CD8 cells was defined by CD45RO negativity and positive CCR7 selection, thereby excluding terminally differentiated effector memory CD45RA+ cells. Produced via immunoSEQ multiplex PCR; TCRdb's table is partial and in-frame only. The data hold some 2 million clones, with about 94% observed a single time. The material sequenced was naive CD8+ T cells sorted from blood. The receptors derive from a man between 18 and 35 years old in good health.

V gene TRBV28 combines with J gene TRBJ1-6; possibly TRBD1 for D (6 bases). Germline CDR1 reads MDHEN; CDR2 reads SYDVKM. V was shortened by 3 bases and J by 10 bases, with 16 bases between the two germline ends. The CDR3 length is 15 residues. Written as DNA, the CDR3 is TGTGCCAGCAGTTTCAGGGGCGGGGGGGAATCACCCCTCCACTTT. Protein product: CASSFRGGGESPLHF.

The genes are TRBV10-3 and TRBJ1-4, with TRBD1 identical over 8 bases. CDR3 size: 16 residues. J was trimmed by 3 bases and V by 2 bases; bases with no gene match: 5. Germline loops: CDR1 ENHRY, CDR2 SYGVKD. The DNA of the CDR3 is TGTGCCATCAGTGAGGGTGAGACAGGGGCTAATGAAAAACTGTTTTTT. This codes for CAISEGETGANEKLFF.

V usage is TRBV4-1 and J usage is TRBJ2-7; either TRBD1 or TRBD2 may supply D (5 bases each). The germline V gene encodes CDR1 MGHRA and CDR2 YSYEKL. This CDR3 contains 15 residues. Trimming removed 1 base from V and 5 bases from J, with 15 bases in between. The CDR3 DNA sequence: TGCGCCAGCAGCCAAGGAAGAGGGGAAGGCCACGAGCAGTACTTC. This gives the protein CASSQGRGEGHEQYF.

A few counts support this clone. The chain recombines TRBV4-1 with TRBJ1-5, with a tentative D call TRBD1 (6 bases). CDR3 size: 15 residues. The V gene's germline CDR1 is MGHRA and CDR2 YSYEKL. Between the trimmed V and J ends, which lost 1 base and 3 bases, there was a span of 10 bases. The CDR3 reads CASSQVQGFNQPQHF. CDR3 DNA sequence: TGCGCCAGCAGCCAAGTACAGGGATTCAATCAGCCCCAGCATTTT.

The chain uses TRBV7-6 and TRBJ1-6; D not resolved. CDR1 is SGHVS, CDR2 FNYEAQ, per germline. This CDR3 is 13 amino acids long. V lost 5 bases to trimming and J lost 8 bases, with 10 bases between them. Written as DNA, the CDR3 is TGTGCCAGCAGCCTCAAGGACCATTCACCCCTCCACTTT. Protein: CASSLKDHSPLHF.

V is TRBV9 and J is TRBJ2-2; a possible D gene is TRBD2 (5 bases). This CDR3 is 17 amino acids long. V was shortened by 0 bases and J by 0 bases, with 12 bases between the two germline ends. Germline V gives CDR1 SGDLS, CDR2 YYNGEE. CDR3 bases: TGTGCCAGCAGCGTAGTTGGACTTCCGACGAACACCGGGGAGCTGTTTTTT. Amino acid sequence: CASSVVGLPTNTGELFF.

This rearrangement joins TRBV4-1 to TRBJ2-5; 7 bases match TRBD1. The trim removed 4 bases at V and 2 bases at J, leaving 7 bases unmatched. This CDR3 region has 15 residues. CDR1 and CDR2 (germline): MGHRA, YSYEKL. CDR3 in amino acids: CASSLPQGVQETQYF. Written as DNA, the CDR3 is TGCGCCAGCAGCCTACCTCAGGGGGTTCAAGAGACCCAGTACTTC.

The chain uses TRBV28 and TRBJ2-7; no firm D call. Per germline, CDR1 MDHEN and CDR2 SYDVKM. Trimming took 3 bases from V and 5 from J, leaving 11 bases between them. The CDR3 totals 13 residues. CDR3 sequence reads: CASSFPPDHEQYF. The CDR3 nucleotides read TGTGCCAGCAGTTTCCCCCCGGACCACGAGCAGTACTTC.

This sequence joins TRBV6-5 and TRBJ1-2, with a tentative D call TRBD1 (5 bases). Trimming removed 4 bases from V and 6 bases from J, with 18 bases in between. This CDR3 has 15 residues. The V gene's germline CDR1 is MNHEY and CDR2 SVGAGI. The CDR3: CASSFSGPRGDGYTF. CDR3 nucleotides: TGTGCCAGCAGTTTCTCAGGTCCACGGGGGGATGGCTACACCTTC.

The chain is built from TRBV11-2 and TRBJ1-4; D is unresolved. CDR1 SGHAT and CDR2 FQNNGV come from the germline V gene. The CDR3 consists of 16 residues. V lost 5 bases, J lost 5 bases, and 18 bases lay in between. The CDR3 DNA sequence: TGTGCCAGCAGCCACCGCGGGGTTCGCGGGAATGAAAAACTGTTTTTT. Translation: CASSHRGVRGNEKLFF.

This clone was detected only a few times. Here the CDR3 DNA reads TGCAGCGTTGAAGTTATCGATGGCTACACCTTC. The encoded protein is CSVEVIDGYTF. J is TRBJ1-2 and V is TRBV29-1; D not resolved. V shed 1 base and J shed 6 bases, with 6 bases lying between them. The germline V gene encodes CDR1 SQVTM and CDR2 ANQGSEA. The CDR3 is 11 residues long.

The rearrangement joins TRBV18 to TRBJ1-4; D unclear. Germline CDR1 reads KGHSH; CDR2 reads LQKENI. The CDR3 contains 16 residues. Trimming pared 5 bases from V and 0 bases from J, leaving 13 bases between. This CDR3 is CASSSLDTPTNEKLFF. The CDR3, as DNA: TGTGCCAGCTCATCATTAGACACACCAACTAATGAAAAACTGTTTTTT.